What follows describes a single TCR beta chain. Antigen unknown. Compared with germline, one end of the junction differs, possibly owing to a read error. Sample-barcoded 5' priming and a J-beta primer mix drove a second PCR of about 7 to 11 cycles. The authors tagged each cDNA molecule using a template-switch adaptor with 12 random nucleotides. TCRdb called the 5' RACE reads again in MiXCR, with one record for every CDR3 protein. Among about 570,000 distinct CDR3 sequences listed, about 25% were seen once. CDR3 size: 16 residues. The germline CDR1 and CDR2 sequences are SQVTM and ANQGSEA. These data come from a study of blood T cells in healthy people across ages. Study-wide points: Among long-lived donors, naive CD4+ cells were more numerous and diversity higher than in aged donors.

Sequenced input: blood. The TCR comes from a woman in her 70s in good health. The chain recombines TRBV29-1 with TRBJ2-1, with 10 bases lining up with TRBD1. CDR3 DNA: TGCAGCGTTCCCCCACGTCCGGGACAGGGGATCAATGGGCAGTTCTTC. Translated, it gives CSVPPRPGQGINGQFF.